The entry that follows covers one TCR beta chain sequence. Germline values: CDR1 MNHEY, CDR2 SVGAGI. The CDR3 extends over 14 amino acids. V was cut by 4 bases and J by 2 bases, with 8 bases left in between. The data were obtained in a study of blood T cell repertoires in COVID-19. As handled by the study authors: Estimates of nucleated cell counts were drawn from the amplification of reference gene primers. Sequenced by immunoSEQ multiplex PCR; TCRdb stores in-frame clones only, minus some. V, J and clone size reflect that table, while D and trimming were determined from the DNA. There are roughly 73,000 clones in the sample; about 91% occur only once, and approximately 8.9% lies in the top ten.

The sequence was collected from a man of 80 years or more with acute or convalescent COVID-19. Sequenced: peripheral blood. The chain combines TRBV6-5 with TRBJ1-4, with D unresolved. The CDR3 DNA follows: TGTGCCAGCAGTTCTGGGGAGACTAATGAAAAACTGTTTTTT. It yields the protein CASSSGETNEKLFF.